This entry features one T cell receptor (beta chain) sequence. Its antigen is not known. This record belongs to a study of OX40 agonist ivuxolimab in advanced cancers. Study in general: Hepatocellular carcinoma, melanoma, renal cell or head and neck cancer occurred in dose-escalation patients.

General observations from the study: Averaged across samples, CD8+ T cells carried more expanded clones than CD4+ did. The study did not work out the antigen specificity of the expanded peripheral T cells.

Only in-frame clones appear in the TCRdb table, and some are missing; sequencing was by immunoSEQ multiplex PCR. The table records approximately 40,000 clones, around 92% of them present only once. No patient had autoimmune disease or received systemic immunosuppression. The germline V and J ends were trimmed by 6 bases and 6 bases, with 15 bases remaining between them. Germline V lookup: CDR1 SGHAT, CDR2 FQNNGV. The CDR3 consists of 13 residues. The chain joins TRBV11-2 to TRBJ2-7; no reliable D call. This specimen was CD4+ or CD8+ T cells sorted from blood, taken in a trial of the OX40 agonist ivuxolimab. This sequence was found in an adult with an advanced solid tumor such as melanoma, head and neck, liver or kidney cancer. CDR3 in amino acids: CASSPIWGAEQYF. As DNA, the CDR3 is TGTGCCAGCAGTCCGATATGGGGTGCCGAGCAGTACTTC.